This TCR beta chain was retrieved from a study of graft-versus-host responses after intestinal transplantation. Notes on the study in general: Individuals carrying graft-donor T cell macrochimerism showed high graft-versus-host to host-versus-graft clonal ratios in allografts.

J gave up 1 base and V 5 bases, and 6 bases lay outside the gene matches. Germline CDR1 and CDR2: MDHEN and SYDVKM. CDR3 length: 16 amino acids. Clones were read by immunoSEQ multiplex PCR, and TCRdb kept only the in-frame ones, dropping some. The profile covers about 10,000 clones, with approximately 90% appearing a single time and roughly a tenth taken by the ten largest. Worth noting for this clone: What it recognizes is unknown.

Material: PBMCs, obtained more than 230 days after intestinal transplant. The clonotype comes from a human patient who received an intestinal transplant, so some T cells may come from the graft donor. This chain connects TRBV28 to TRBJ1-4, with TRBD1 matching over 8 bases. CDR3 sequence reads: CASSNTGGRTNEKLFF. The CDR3 nucleotides read TGTGCCAGCAGTAACACAGGGGGAAGAACTAATGAAAAACTGTTTTTT.